This T cell receptor beta chain was profiled in a study of blood T cell repertoires in COVID-19. Study at large: T cells, B-cell-depleted T cells, or PBMCs provided the cDNA or gDNA that served as material.

Participants' reported clinical history set cohort assignment. Two negative PCRs, clearance, or symptom resolution had been documented for recovered Cohort 3 donors. The V gene's germline CDR1 is LGHDT and CDR2 YNNKEL (reference sequence). J was trimmed by 2 bases and V by 0 bases; bases with no gene match: 7. This CDR3 contains 17 residues. Original processing methods: Reference gene primers were amplified, and this amplification served to estimate nucleated cell counts. Assay used: immunoSEQ multiplex PCR; TCRdb lists only in-frame clones, some missing. V, J and clone size were drawn from that table, and D and trimming were deduced from the DNA. The sample lists just over 300,000 clones, 75% to 90% occurring once.

What was sequenced was PBMCs or T cells enriched from blood (not recorded which). The rearrangement links TRBV3-1 (or the pseudogene TRBV3-2) to TRBJ2-3; 8 bases line up with TRBD2. This receptor was obtained from a man aged 30-40 years who had recovered from COVID-19. In nucleotides, the CDR3 is TGTGCCAGCAGCCAAGAATCTGCGGGGGGTTTCACAGATACGCAGTATTTT. It yields the protein CASSQESAGGFTDTQYF.